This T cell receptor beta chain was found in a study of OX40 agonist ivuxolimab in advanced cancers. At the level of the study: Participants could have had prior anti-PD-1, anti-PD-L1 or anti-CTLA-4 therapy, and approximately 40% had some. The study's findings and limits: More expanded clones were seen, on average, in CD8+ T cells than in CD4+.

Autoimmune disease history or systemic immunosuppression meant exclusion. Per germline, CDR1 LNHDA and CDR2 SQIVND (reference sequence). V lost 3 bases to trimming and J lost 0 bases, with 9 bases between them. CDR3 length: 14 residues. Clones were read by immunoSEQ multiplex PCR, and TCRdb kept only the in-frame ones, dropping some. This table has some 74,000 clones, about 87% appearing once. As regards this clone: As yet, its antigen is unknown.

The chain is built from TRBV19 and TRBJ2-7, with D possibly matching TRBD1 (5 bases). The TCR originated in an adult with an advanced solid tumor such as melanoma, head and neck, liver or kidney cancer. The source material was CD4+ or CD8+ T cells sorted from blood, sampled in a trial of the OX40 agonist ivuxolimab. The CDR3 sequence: CASSIRQGSYEQYF. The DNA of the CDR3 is TGTGCCAGTAGTATTCGTCAGGGCTCCTACGAGCAGTACTTC.